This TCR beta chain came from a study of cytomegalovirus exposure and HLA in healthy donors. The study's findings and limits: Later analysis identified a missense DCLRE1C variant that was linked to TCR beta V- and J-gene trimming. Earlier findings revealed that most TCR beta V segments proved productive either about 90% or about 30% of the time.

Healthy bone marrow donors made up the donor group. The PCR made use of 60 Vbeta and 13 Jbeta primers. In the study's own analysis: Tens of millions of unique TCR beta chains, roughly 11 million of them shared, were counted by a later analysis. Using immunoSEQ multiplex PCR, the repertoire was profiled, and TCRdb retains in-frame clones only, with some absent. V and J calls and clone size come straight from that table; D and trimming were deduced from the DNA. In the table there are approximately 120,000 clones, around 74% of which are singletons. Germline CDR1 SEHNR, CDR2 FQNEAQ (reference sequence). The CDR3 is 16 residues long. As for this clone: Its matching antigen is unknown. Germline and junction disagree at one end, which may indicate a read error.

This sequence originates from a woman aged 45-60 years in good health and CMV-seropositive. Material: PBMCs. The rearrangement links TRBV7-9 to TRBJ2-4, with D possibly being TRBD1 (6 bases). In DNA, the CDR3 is TGTTCCAGCAGCCCCGCAGGGGACAATGGCAAAAACATTCAGTACTTC. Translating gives CSSSPAGDNGKNIQYF.